Below are 27 T cell receptor beta chains sequenced from a single sample in a study of a mutant IDH1 vaccine in newly diagnosed glioma. Clones were read by immunoSEQ multiplex PCR, and TCRdb kept only the in-frame ones, dropping some. Of 40,000 or so clones in the sample, more than 85% are singletons; the top ten hold 2% to 3%. Time point given: week 5, during vaccination. Vaccination used 300 ug of mutant IDH1 20-mer peptide per dose, with topical imiquimod. Their antigens are not known. The sequenced sample was PBMCs, obtained from a glioma patient whose treatment included an IDH1 peptide vaccine. The receptors derive from a man in his fifties with glioma.

This chain uses TRBV7-3 with TRBJ2-3; TRBD2 matches at 12 bases. Per the germline V gene, CDR1 is SGHTA and CDR2 is FQGTGA. V lost 4 bases and J lost 4; bases outside the gene matches: 3. The CDR3 is 15 residues long. The chain's CDR3 is CASSSSGGVADTQYF. The CDR3 region has the DNA TGTGCCAGCAGCTCTAGCGGGGGGGTAGCAGATACGCAGTATTTT.

The rearrangement links TRBV19 to TRBJ1-2, with 7 bases that match TRBD1. CDR1 is LNHDA and CDR2 is SQIVND in the germline V gene (reference sequence). With V trimmed by 9 bases and J by 0 bases, 10 bases remained unmatched. CDR3 length: 15 amino acids. The chain's CDR3 is CASTGRDRANYGYTF. The DNA for the CDR3 is TGTGCCAGCACGGGGAGGGACAGAGCTAACTATGGCTACACCTTC.

V usage is TRBV5-1 and J usage is TRBJ1-1; 7 nucleotides agree with TRBD1. The CDR3 contains 15 residues. V dropped 4 bases and J dropped 1; count of bases not matched to a gene: 7. Germline loops: CDR1 SGHRS, CDR2 YFSETQ. The CDR3 DNA follows: TGCGCCAGCAGCATAGGGGACAGAAAGAACACTGAAGCTTTCTTT. Translating it yields CASSIGDRKNTEAFF.

V usage is TRBV27 and J usage is TRBJ1-5; D unresolved. Germline V lookup: CDR1 MNHEY, CDR2 SMNVEV (reference sequence). V was shortened by 1 base and J by 4 bases, with 8 bases between the two germline ends. This CDR3 is built from 14 residues. The CDR3 reads CASSLYFRNQPQHF. The CDR3 DNA follows: TGTGCCAGCAGTTTATACTTCAGAAATCAGCCCCAGCATTTT.

The rearrangement links TRBV27 to TRBJ1-4; TRBD1 matches 11 bases. CDR3 length equals 14 residues. The germline V gene has CDR1 MNHEY and CDR2 SMNVEV (reference sequence). J gave up 9 bases and V 6 bases, and 6 bases lay outside the gene matches. The CDR3 loop reads CASSLDRGLQKLFF. The DNA of the CDR3 is TGTGCCAGCAGCTTGGACAGGGGGCTGCAAAAACTGTTTTTT.

V and J are TRBV2 and TRBJ2-7, with TRBD2 as a possible D gene (6 bases). In germline, CDR1 is SNHLY, CDR2 FYNNEI. The CDR3 sequence is 14 residues long. Trimming removed 2 bases from V and 2 bases from J, with 10 bases in between. The CDR3: CASSENSGPYEQYF. CDR3 coding DNA: TGTGCCAGCAGTGAAAATAGCGGACCCTACGAGCAGTACTTC. The whole variable domain, remainder taken from reference TRBV2 and TRBJ2-7, is EPEVTQTPSHQVTQMGQEVILRCVPISNHLYFYWYRQILGQKVEFLVSFYNNEISEKSEIFDDQFSVERPDGSNFTLKIRSTKLEDSAMYFCASSENSGPYEQYFGPGTRLTVT.

This clone has a handful of counts. The chain has TRBV7-9 and TRBJ1-5, with a possible D match to TRBD1 (5 bases). Trimming took 0 bases from V and 4 from J, leaving 10 bases between them. Looked up from germline, CDR1 is SEHNR and CDR2 is FQNEAQ (reference sequence). The CDR3 runs 15 residues. This chain's CDR3 is CASSLAGVDNQPQHF. Here the CDR3 DNA reads TGTGCCAGCAGCTTAGCAGGGGTGGATAATCAGCCCCAGCATTTT.

In this sample, this clone turned up once. The same CDR3 is also encoded by other DNA sequences in this sample. V and J are TRBV25-1 and TRBJ2-5; D remains unclear. V lost 8 bases and J 2 bases, leaving 3 bases between the germline ends. This CDR3 is built from 10 residues. Germline assignment: CDR1 MGHDK and CDR2 SYGVNS. In DNA form, the CDR3 reads TGTGCCAGCGGTCAAGAGACCCAGTACTTC. Its translation is CASGQETQYF.

The chain has TRBV7-2 and TRBJ2-3, with a possible D match to TRBD2 (5 bases). The V gene lost 2 bases and the J gene lost 5 bases, with 14 bases spanning the gap. Germline V gene data show CDR1 as SGHTA and CDR2 as FQGNSA. The CDR3 is 15 residues long. The CDR3 sequence: CASSLQEGLKDTQYF. In nucleotides, the CDR3 is TGTGCCAGCAGCTTACAAGAGGGCTTGAAAGATACGCAGTATTTT. Full variable domain (missing parts from reference TRBV7-2 and TRBJ2-3): GAGVSQSPSNKVTEKGKDVELRCDPISGHTALYWYRQSLGQGLEFLIYFQGNSAPDKSGLPSDRFSAERTGGSVSTLTIQRTQQEDSAVYLCASSLQEGLKDTQYFGPGTRLTVL.

This chain joins TRBV28 and TRBJ2-1; unclear D gene. V was pared by 10 bases and J by 4 bases, with 17 bases between. The CDR3 covers 14 residues. Germline V gene lookup returns CDR1 MDHEN and CDR2 SYDVKM. CDR3 coding DNA: TGTGCCATAACCCCGGCAATTACTTACAATGAGCAGTTCTTC. This sequence encodes CAITPAITYNEQFF. The full variable domain, completed using reference TRBV28 and TRBJ2-1, is DVKVTQSSRYLVKRTGEKVFLECVQDMDHENMFWYRQDPGLGLRLIYFSYDVKMKEKGDIPEGYSVSREKKERFSLILESASTNQTSMYLCAITPAITYNEQFFGPGTRLTVL.

The chain employs TRBV5-1 and TRBJ2-2, with D unresolved. Germline CDR1 reads SGHRS; CDR2 reads YFSETQ. The V end was cut by 4 bases, the J end by 0 bases, with 16 bases between. CDR3 size: 17 residues. CDR3 protein: CASSLGSGATNTGELFF. CDR3 nucleotide sequence: TGCGCCAGCAGCCTGGGGTCCGGTGCGACGAACACCGGGGAGCTGTTTTTT.

The chain links TRBV11-2 to TRBJ2-5, with 9 bases matching TRBD1. TRBJ2-7 explains the end of the DNA better; the J call may be wrong. CDR1 is SGHAT and CDR2 is FQNNGV in the germline V gene. The CDR3 is 14 amino acids. CDR3 sequence: CASSLGQGNYEQYF. The CDR3 coding sequence is TGTGCCAGCAGCCTGGGACAGGGAAACTACGAGCAGTACTTC.

The V gene is TRBV5-6, the J gene TRBJ2-3; 10 nucleotides agree with TRBD2. V was pared by 7 bases and J by 5 bases, with 10 bases of the junction left unmatched. The germline CDR1 and CDR2 sequences are SGHDT and YYEEEE. The CDR3 runs 15 residues. CDR3 nucleotide sequence: TGTGCCAGCCGCGCGGGACTAGCGTCGGGAGATACGCAGTATTTT. Translated: CASRAGLASGDTQYF.

The chain couples TRBV2 to TRBJ1-1; the D gene is possibly TRBD1 (5 bases). CDR1 is SNHLY and CDR2 is FYNNEI in the germline V gene. CDR3 size: 13 residues. V shed 3 bases and J shed 8 bases, with 13 bases lying between them. This CDR3 is CASSDPWDGEAFF. The CDR3 nucleotides read TGTGCCAGCAGTGATCCCTGGGACGGAGAAGCTTTCTTT.

This clone was found once. Here the CDR3 reads CASSPGTAGNTIYF. The CDR3 nucleotides are TGTGCCAGCAGCCCCGGGACAGCTGGAAACACCATATATTTT. The V and J genes are TRBV4-2 and TRBJ1-3; 7 bases match TRBD1. Germline V CDR1 and CDR2: LGHNA, YNFKEQ. J was trimmed by 2 bases and V by 4 bases; bases with no gene match: 2. The CDR3 has 14 residues.

This clone was detected only a few times. The chain links TRBV9 to TRBJ1-3; D is undetermined. The V gene's germline CDR1 is SGDLS and CDR2 YYNGEE. The CDR3 length is 13 residues. The V and J ends lost 1 base and 2 bases respectively, with 4 bases between them. The CDR3 DNA sequence: TGTGCCAGCAGCGTACAGGCTGGAAACACCATATATTTT. It is translated as CASSVQAGNTIYF.

The chain is built from TRBV9 and TRBJ2-2, with 7 bases matching TRBD2. Trimming cost V 6 bases and J 9 bases; bases outside gene matches: 23. Looked up from germline, CDR1 is SGDLS and CDR2 is YYNGEE. The CDR3 has 18 amino acids. The DNA of the CDR3 is TGTGCCAGCACCCCCTCGGCCCCCCCGGGAGGACGGATCAGGGAGCTGTTTTTT. It encodes CASTPSAPPGGRIRELFF.

The chain combines TRBV2 with TRBJ1-1; a weak D match, TRBD1 (5 bases). Trimming pared 8 bases from V and 4 bases from J, leaving 14 bases between. The CDR3 length is 13 residues. CDR1 SNHLY and CDR2 FYNNEI come from the germline V gene. The CDR3 loop reads CASVGRRGTEAFF. Written as DNA, the CDR3 is TGTGCCAGCGTCGGACGGAGGGGCACTGAAGCTTTCTTT.

The chain carries TRBV7-2 and TRBJ2-3; TRBD2 might be the D (6 bases). V shed 1 base and J shed 1 base, with 9 bases lying between them. The CDR3 covers 15 residues. The germline CDR1 and CDR2 sequences are SGHTA and FQGNSA. The CDR3 loop reads CASSLVASGTDTQYF. In DNA form, the CDR3 reads TGTGCCAGCAGCTTAGTTGCTAGCGGCACAGATACGCAGTATTTT.

The chain joins TRBV30 to TRBJ1-2; weak D call: TRBD1 (5 bases). This CDR3 is 12 amino acids long. Germline V gene lookup returns CDR1 GTSNPN and CDR2 SVGIG (reference sequence). The ends were cut back, 6 bases at V and 8 bases at J, with 16 bases in the middle. CDR3 region: CACPQGVWGYTF. CDR3 nucleotides: TGTGCCTGCCCTCAAGGGGTCTGGGGCTACACCTTC.

The DNA of the CDR3 is TGTGCCAGCAGCCGCCTGACCGCAGATACGCAGTATTTT. Its translation is CASSRLTADTQYF. The rearrangement joins TRBV7-9 to TRBJ2-3, with D uncertain. Germline lookup yields CDR1 SEHNR and CDR2 FQNEAQ (reference sequence). The CDR3 contains 13 residues. The V end was cut by 5 bases, the J end by 4 bases, with 10 bases between.

This chain connects TRBV15 to TRBJ1-5; D ambiguous. The V end lost 1 base, the J end lost 4 bases, and 11 bases lay between the germline ends. Germline-derived CDR1 and CDR2 are LNHNV and YYDKDF (reference sequence). The CDR3 extends over 15 amino acids. CDR3 residues: CATSRARRGNQPQHF. CDR3 coding DNA: TGTGCCACCAGCAGAGCCCGCCGTGGGAATCAGCCCCAGCATTTT.

The chain links TRBV14 to TRBJ1-3; no clear D gene. The germline CDR1 and CDR2 sequences are SGHDN and FVKESK. The ends were cut back, 2 bases at V and 0 bases at J, with 8 bases in the middle. The CDR3 consists of 15 residues. CDR3 region: CASSQNLLSGNTIYF. The CDR3 DNA sequence: TGTGCCAGCAGCCAAAATCTCCTCTCTGGAAACACCATATATTTT.

This sequence joins TRBV6-6 and TRBJ2-3; either TRBD1 or TRBD2 may supply D (5 bases each). V was pared by 5 bases and J by 9 bases, with 9 bases between. Germline lookup yields CDR1 MNHNY and CDR2 SVGAGI (reference sequence). The CDR3 has 11 amino acids. The CDR3 DNA reads as TGTGCCAGCAGTCCCGGGGCAACGCAGTATTTT. This sequence encodes CASSPGATQYF.

The CDR3 sequence: CASSLGGGADTQYF. CDR3 coding DNA: TGTGCCAGCAGCTTAGGCGGGGGGGCGGATACGCAGTATTTT. J is TRBJ2-3 and V is TRBV5-6, with 9 bases aligning to TRBD2. This CDR3 is built from 14 residues. V trimming: 2 bases; J trimming: 6 bases; junction bases outside the gene matches: 4. Germline V gives CDR1 SGHDT, CDR2 YYEEEE.

V usage is TRBV7-2 and J usage is TRBJ2-2, with D unclear. CDR1 and CDR2 from the germline V gene are SGHTA and FQGNSA. CDR3 size: 13 residues. V lost 3 bases, J lost 0 bases, and 2 bases lay in between. The CDR3 DNA sequence: TGTGCCAGCAGCTTCGCGAACACCGGGGAGCTGTTTTTT. This translates into CASSFANTGELFF.

This chain joins TRBV25-1 and TRBJ2-1; TRBD2 might be the D (5 bases). This CDR3 is built from 14 residues. Trimming stripped 4 bases from V and 6 bases from J, with 13 bases between. From germline, CDR1 is MGHDK and CDR2 SYGVNS. The CDR3 DNA sequence: TGTGCCAGCAGTGCCCCCATAGCGACCAATGAGCAGTTCTTC. Residues: CASSAPIATNEQFF.